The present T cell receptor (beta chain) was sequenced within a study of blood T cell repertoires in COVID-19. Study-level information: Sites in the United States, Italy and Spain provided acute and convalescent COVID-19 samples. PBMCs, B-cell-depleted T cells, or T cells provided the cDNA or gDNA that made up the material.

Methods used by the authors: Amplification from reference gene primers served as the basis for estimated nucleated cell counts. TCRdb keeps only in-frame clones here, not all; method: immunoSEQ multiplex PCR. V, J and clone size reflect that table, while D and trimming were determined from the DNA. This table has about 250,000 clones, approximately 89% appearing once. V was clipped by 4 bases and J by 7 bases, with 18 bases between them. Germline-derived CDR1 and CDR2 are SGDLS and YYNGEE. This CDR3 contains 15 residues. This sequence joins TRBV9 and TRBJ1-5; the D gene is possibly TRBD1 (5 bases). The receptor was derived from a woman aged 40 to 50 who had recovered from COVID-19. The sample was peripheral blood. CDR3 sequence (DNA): TGTGCCAGCAGCCTAAGTGGGGGGTCAGAGCAGCCCCAGCATTTT. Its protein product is CASSLSGGSEQPQHF.